Below, 17 T cell receptor beta chains from the same sample are listed, as sequenced in a study of T cells after yellow fever vaccination. TCRdb independently ran MiXCR on the 5' RACE reads; one entry per CDR3 protein. The sample carries 400,000 or so distinct CDR3 sequences, around 20% recorded once. Here the sequenced sample was PBMCs, taken before the yellow fever booster vaccination. The receptor source for this set is a young man who received the YFV17D yellow fever vaccine.

The genes are TRBV7-3 and TRBJ2-2; weak D call: TRBD1 (6 bases). CDR1 SGHTA and CDR2 FQGTGA come from the germline V gene. The CDR3 has 17 residues. Trimming shortened V by 4 bases and J by 3 bases, and 18 bases separated the two germline ends. The CDR3 sequence: CASSSHTPRGDTGELFF. The CDR3 DNA reads TGTGCCAGCAGCTCGCACACCCCCAGGGGAGACACCGGGGAGCTGTTTTTT.

The sample holds a few counts of this clonotype. This chain uses TRBV5-5 with TRBJ2-3; D remains unclear. Germline V CDR1 and CDR2: SGHKS, YYEKEE (reference sequence). Trimming stripped 5 bases from V and 3 bases from J, with 7 bases between. The CDR3 runs to 12 residues. The CDR3 region is CASRQETDTQYF. For the CDR3, the DNA is TGTGCCAGCAGGCAGGAGACAGATACGCAGTATTTT.

A few counts support this clonotype. The chain joins TRBV7-9 to TRBJ2-3, with D unresolved. V shed 4 bases and J shed 7 bases, with 9 bases lying between them. There are 12 residues in the CDR3. In germline, CDR1 is SEHNR, CDR2 FQNEAQ (reference sequence). The CDR3 sequence is CASSSLLNTQYF. CDR3 coding DNA: TGTGCCAGCAGCTCACTTCTAAATACGCAGTATTTT.

This clonotype was seen a few times. The V gene is TRBV4-3, the J gene TRBJ2-7, with D perhaps TRBD2 (5 bases). Germline V gene sequence: CDR1 LGHNA, CDR2 YSLEER. Deletions cut 1 base from V and 3 bases from J, with 10 bases between. The CDR3 has 14 residues. CDR3 region: CASSQADGLYEQYF. The DNA of the CDR3 is TGCGCCAGCAGCCAAGCGGACGGACTCTACGAGCAGTACTTC.

This clonotype has at least ten counts. J is TRBJ2-5 and V is TRBV29-1; D not resolved. This CDR3 is built from 12 residues. V dropped 5 bases and J dropped 1 base, with 8 bases sitting between them. Germline V CDR1 and CDR2: SQVTM, ANQGSEA. The CDR3 DNA sequence: TGCAGCGTTTGCGAGTTCCAAGAGACCCAGTACTTC. Translated: CSVCEFQETQYF.

This clonotype was observed a handful of times. The chain joins TRBV7-9 to TRBJ1-1, with D possibly matching TRBD1 (6 bases). The V end lost 4 bases, the J end lost 6 bases, and 9 bases lay between the germline ends. The V gene's germline CDR1 is SEHNR and CDR2 FQNEAQ (reference sequence). There are 12 residues in the CDR3. CDR3: CASSSGAAEAFF. The CDR3 region has the DNA TGTGCCAGCAGCTCAGGGGCTGCTGAAGCTTTCTTT.

This clonotype has only one observation. The CDR3 sequence is CASSTSPTDTQYF. DNA for the CDR3: TGTGCCAGTAGTACATCTCCGACAGATACGCAGTATTTT. This sequence joins TRBV19 and TRBJ2-3; D is undetermined. The germline V gene has CDR1 LNHDA and CDR2 SQIVND (reference sequence). V lost 4 bases, J lost 3 bases, and 8 bases lay in between. This CDR3 has 13 amino acids. Combining the CDR3 with reference TRBV19 and TRBJ2-3 gives the whole variable domain DGGITQSPKYLFRKEGQNVTLSCEQNLNHDAMYWYRQDPGQGLRLIYYSQIVNDFQKGDIAEGYSVSREKKESFPLTVTSAQKNPTAFYLCASSTSPTDTQYFGPGTRLTVL.

DNA for the CDR3: TGTGCCAGCAGCTTAGCGGACAGGGGCGGGGAGCTGTTTTTT. It yields the protein CASSLADRGGELFF. The V gene is TRBV7-2, the J gene TRBJ2-2, with 9 bases aligning to TRBD1. CDR3 length: 14 residues. Trimming at V came to 0 bases and at J to 7 bases, leaving 0 bases not matched to a gene. Germline CDR1 is SGHTA and CDR2 is FQGNSA.

This clonotype came up many times. The chain recombines TRBV20-1 with TRBJ1-1, with a tentative D call TRBD1 (5 bases). V was shortened by 8 bases and J by 2 bases, with 18 bases between the two germline ends. Germline lookup yields CDR1 DFQATT and CDR2 SNEGSKA (reference sequence). This CDR3 region has 14 residues. The CDR3 coding sequence is TGCAGTCTTCCAAACCGGGACGGCAACACTGAAGCTTTCTTT. It translates to CSLPNRDGNTEAFF.

This rearrangement joins TRBV15 to TRBJ2-5; 10 bases are shared with TRBD1. The J segment lost 4 bases and the V segment lost 5 bases, leaving 7 bases of the junction unmatched. Germline values: CDR1 LNHNV, CDR2 YYDKDF (reference sequence). The CDR3 has 15 amino acids. The CDR3 bases are TGTGCCACCAGCCCCGGGACAGGGGTTCTAGAGACCCAGTACTTC. This sequence encodes CATSPGTGVLETQYF.

This sequence joins TRBV14 and TRBJ1-2; D uncertain. This CDR3 has 14 amino acids. The ends were cut back, 1 base at V and 2 bases at J, with 8 bases in the middle. In germline, CDR1 is SGHDN, CDR2 FVKESK. CDR3 bases: TGTGCCAGCAGCCAAGGTGCACAGAACTATGGCTACACCTTC. Encoded protein: CASSQGAQNYGYTF.

In this sample, this clonotype turned up a few times. V gene TRBV11-2 combines with J gene TRBJ2-5; 8 nucleotides agree with TRBD1. CDR1 is SGHAT, CDR2 FQNNGV, per germline. The CDR3 contains 14 residues. V was pared by 5 bases and J by 3 bases, with 5 bases of the junction left unmatched. The CDR3 sequence is CASSGPTGEETQYF. The CDR3 coding sequence is TGTGCCAGCAGCGGACCGACAGGGGAAGAGACCCAGTACTTC.

V gene TRBV20-1 combines with J gene TRBJ2-1; TRBD2 matches 8 bases. This CDR3 is 12 amino acids long. Germline trimming cut 5 bases from V and 8 bases from J; bases unmatched to any gene: 5. Germline V lookup: CDR1 DFQATT, CDR2 SNEGSKA (reference sequence). In DNA, the CDR3 is TGCAGTGCTCGGACGGGGGGGCATGAGCAGTTCTTC. This codes for CSARTGGHEQFF.

The chain links TRBV7-8 to TRBJ2-7; D not resolved. V was shortened by 0 bases and J by 0 bases, with 9 bases between the two germline ends. Germline CDR1 and CDR2: SGHVS and FQNEAQ. The CDR3 is 15 amino acids. The CDR3 DNA sequence: TGTGCCAGCAGCTTAGCGTTGTACAGCTCCTACGAGCAGTACTTC. It translates to CASSLALYSSYEQYF.

CDR3 amino acids: CASSQRLMGSAGNTIYF. CDR3 coding DNA: TGCGCCAGCAGCCAACGCTTGATGGGGAGCGCTGGAAACACCATATATTTT. V is TRBV4-1 and J is TRBJ1-3; D ambiguous. The CDR3 runs 17 residues. The germline V gene encodes CDR1 MGHRA and CDR2 YSYEKL. V was trimmed by 2 bases and J by 2 bases, leaving 16 bases between them.

This clonotype was seen only a few times. V is TRBV20-1 and J is TRBJ1-5; D is undetermined. Trimming left V 6 bases short and J 0 bases short, with 9 bases between. This CDR3 contains 13 residues. Germline values: CDR1 DFQATT, CDR2 SNEGSKA (reference sequence). CDR3 amino acids: CSATWGSNQPQHF. The CDR3 DNA reads as TGCAGTGCCACATGGGGTAGCAATCAGCCCCAGCATTTT.

This clonotype has just a few counts. The rearrangement joins TRBV9 to TRBJ2-2; 11 bases are a match to TRBD2. The CDR3 length is 17 residues. The V gene end was trimmed by 4 bases and the J gene end by 5 bases; junction bases not matched to a gene: 10. Germline V gene sequence: CDR1 SGDLS, CDR2 YYNGEE. The CDR3 nucleotides read TGTGCCAGCAGCCCCAGGACTAGCGGGTTAGGTACCGGGGAGCTGTTTTTT. It encodes CASSPRTSGLGTGELFF.